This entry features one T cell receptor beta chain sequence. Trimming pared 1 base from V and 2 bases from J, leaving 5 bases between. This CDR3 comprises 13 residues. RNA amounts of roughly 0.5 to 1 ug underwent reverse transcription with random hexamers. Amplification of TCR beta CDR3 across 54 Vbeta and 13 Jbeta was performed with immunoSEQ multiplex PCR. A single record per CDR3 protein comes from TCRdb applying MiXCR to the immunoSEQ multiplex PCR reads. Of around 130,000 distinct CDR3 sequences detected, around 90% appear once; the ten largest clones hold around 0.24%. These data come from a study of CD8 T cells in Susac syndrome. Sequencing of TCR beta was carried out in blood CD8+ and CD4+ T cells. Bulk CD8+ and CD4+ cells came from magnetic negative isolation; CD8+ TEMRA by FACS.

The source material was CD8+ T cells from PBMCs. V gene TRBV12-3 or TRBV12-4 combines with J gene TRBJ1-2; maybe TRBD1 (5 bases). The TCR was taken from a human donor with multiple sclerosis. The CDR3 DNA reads TGTGCCAGCAGTTTAGGACAGAACTATGGCTACACCTTC. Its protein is CASSLGQNYGYTF.